Listed here are 15 T cell receptor beta chains from one sample, sequenced in a study of T cell responses to AZD1222 COVID-19 vaccine. The protocol was immunoSEQ multiplex PCR, while the TCRdb copy is restricted to in-frame clones and leaves out a portion. The sample includes about 120,000 clones, around nine tenths of them seen just once. The sample consisted of peripheral blood, taken on day 0 of AZD1222 vaccination. These receptors came from an adult in good health.

V is TRBV19 and J is TRBJ1-5; possibly TRBD1 for D (5 bases). Germline-derived CDR1 and CDR2 are LNHDA and SQIVND (reference sequence). The CDR3 covers 13 residues. V gave up 7 bases and J gave up 5 bases, with 12 bases separating them. CDR3 protein: CASKLGADQPQHF. CDR3 nucleotide sequence: TGTGCCAGTAAATTAGGGGCCGATCAGCCCCAGCATTTT.

This chain joins TRBV30 and TRBJ1-5; a possible D gene is TRBD1 (6 bases). This CDR3 has 15 residues. The germline gives CDR1 GTSNPN, CDR2 SVGIG (reference sequence). The V and J ends lost 2 bases and 1 base respectively, with 12 bases between them. DNA for the CDR3: TGTGCCTGGAGTTTGCGGGGGGCGAGCAATCAGCCCCAGCATTTT. This sequence encodes CAWSLRGASNQPQHF.

In this sample, this clone turned up once. J is TRBJ1-3 and V is TRBV19, with unresolved D. V lost 3 bases and J lost 2, with 14 bases in between. The germline CDR1 and CDR2 sequences are LNHDA and SQIVND (reference sequence). This CDR3 is built from 16 residues. The CDR3 here is CASSIANQAAGNTIYF. In DNA, the CDR3 is TGTGCCAGTAGTATTGCAAACCAGGCTGCTGGAAACACCATATATTTT.

The chain joins TRBV23-1 to TRBJ2-3; D might be TRBD1 (6 bases). TRBV23-1 is assigned to the ORF class and has an uncertain function. This CDR3 is 15 amino acids long. V shed 3 bases and J shed 6 bases, with 16 bases lying between them. CDR3 region: CASSHLPGDQDTQYF. For the CDR3, the DNA is TGCGCCAGCAGTCACTTACCAGGGGACCAGGATACGCAGTATTTT.

This chain uses TRBV19 with TRBJ1-2, with D uncertain. Germline CDR1 is LNHDA and CDR2 is SQIVND (reference sequence). Trimming cost V 5 bases and J 8 bases, with 27 bases left between them. The CDR3 loop spans 17 amino acids. CDR3 sequence reads: CASSDSFLNDGLGGYTF. CDR3 coding DNA: TGTGCCAGTAGTGACTCATTTTTGAACGACGGCCTCGGGGGCTACACCTTC. Complete variable domain (other parts from reference TRBV19 and TRBJ1-2): DGGITQSPKYLFRKEGQNVTLSCEQNLNHDAMYWYRQDPGQGLRLIYYSQIVNDFQKGDIAEGYSVSREKKESFPLTVTSAQKNPTAFYLCASSDSFLNDGLGGYTFGSGTRLTVV.

The chain joins TRBV19 to TRBJ1-5; 8 nucleotides agree with TRBD1. Germline V gene lookup returns CDR1 LNHDA and CDR2 SQIVND (reference sequence). The length of the CDR3 is 15 residues. J gave up 3 bases and V 6 bases, and 7 bases lay outside the gene matches. The CDR3 nucleotides read TGTGCCAGTAGCGTTACAGGGGGTCCCAATCAGCCCCAGCATTTT. It translates to CASSVTGGPNQPQHF.

Points on this clone: One end of the junction varies from germline; a read error may be responsible. This chain's CDR3 is CASSLGAQGGTGELFF. In DNA, the CDR3 is TGTGCTAGCAGCTTAGGAGCCCAGGGAGGGACCGGGGAGCTGTTTTTT. V and J are TRBV7-7 and TRBJ2-2; 7 nucleotides align to TRBD2. The CDR3 spans 16 residues. Per the germline V gene, CDR1 is SSHAT and CDR2 is FNYEAQ (reference sequence).

The chain couples TRBV3-1 (or the pseudogene TRBV3-2) to TRBJ1-2; perhaps TRBD1 as D (5 bases). Germline V gene lookup returns CDR1 LGHDT and CDR2 YNNKEL (reference sequence). There are 12 residues in the CDR3. Trimming took 0 bases from V and 7 from J, leaving 6 bases between them. CDR3 amino acids: CASSQETGGYTF. The CDR3 DNA follows: TGTGCCAGCAGCCAAGAAACAGGTGGCTACACCTTC.

This chain uses TRBV28 with TRBJ2-4; either TRBD1 or TRBD2 may fit D (5 bases each). Germline CDR1 MDHEN, CDR2 SYDVKM. The ends were cut back, 6 bases at V and 1 base at J, with 10 bases in the middle. This CDR3 spans 14 amino acids. The CDR3 spells CASSEGRAKNIQYF. The CDR3 DNA follows: TGTGCCAGCAGCGAGGGGCGGGCCAAAAACATTCAGTACTTC.

The chain links TRBV6-4 to TRBJ2-1, with TRBD1 matching 9 bases. CDR1 is MRHNA, CDR2 SNTAGT, per germline. CDR3 length equals 14 residues. The trim removed 5 bases at V and 5 bases at J, leaving 4 bases unmatched. The CDR3 protein is CASSRDRANNEQFF. For the CDR3, the DNA is TGTGCCAGCAGTCGGGACAGGGCGAACAATGAGCAGTTCTTC.

J is TRBJ1-1 and V is TRBV29-1, with a possible D match to TRBD1 (5 bases). The CDR3 length is 14 residues. V lost 1 base, J lost 4 bases, and 13 bases lay in between. Germline V lookup: CDR1 SQVTM, CDR2 ANQGSEA. The CDR3 nucleotides read TGCAGCGTTGAAGTGGGTAGGAGGGGCACTGAAGCTTTCTTT. This codes for CSVEVGRRGTEAFF.

This clone was seen just once. The V call is TRBV9, the J call TRBJ2-7; 11 positions match TRBD1. The V gene end was trimmed by 0 bases and the J gene end by 3 bases; junction bases not matched to a gene: 2. The CDR3 has 15 amino acids. CDR1 SGDLS and CDR2 YYNGEE come from the germline V gene. DNA of the CDR3: TGTGCCAGCAGCGTAGATGGGACAGGGGGCTACGAGCAGTACTTC. Its protein product is CASSVDGTGGYEQYF.

The J gene is TRBJ2-7, the V gene TRBV29-1, with 11 bases fitting TRBD2. Trimming cost V 6 bases and J 3 bases; bases outside gene matches: 7. Germline CDR1 and CDR2: SQVTM and ANQGSEA. The CDR3 consists of 14 residues. DNA of the CDR3: TGCAGCGTAGTACTAGCGGGAGTCCGCTACGAGCAGTACTTC. Its translation: CSVVLAGVRYEQYF.

The rearrangement joins TRBV11-2 to TRBJ1-6; D not resolved. CDR1 and CDR2 from the germline V gene are SGHAT and FQNNGV. This CDR3 comprises 15 residues. V was shortened by 2 bases and J by 0 bases, with 5 bases between the two germline ends. The DNA for the CDR3 is TGTGCCAGCAGCTTATTGGACTCCTATAATTCACCCCTCCACTTT. This codes for CASSLLDSYNSPLHF. Complete variable domain (other parts from reference TRBV11-2 and TRBJ1-6): EAGVAQSPRYKIIEKRQSVAFWCNPISGHATLYWYQQILGQGPKLLIQFQNNGVVDDSQLPKDRFSAERLKGVDSTLKIQPAKLEDSAVYLCASSLLDSYNSPLHFGNGTRLTVT.

The V and J genes are TRBV28 and TRBJ2-7; 14 nucleotides agree with TRBD2. J was trimmed by 5 bases and V by 6 bases; bases with no gene match: 18. CDR1 MDHEN and CDR2 SYDVKM come from the germline V gene. This CDR3 is built from 19 residues. The CDR3 is CASSPRVVGTSGSPNEQYF. The CDR3 DNA sequence: TGTGCCAGCAGCCCTCGGGTGGTAGGGACTAGCGGGAGCCCGAACGAGCAGTACTTC.